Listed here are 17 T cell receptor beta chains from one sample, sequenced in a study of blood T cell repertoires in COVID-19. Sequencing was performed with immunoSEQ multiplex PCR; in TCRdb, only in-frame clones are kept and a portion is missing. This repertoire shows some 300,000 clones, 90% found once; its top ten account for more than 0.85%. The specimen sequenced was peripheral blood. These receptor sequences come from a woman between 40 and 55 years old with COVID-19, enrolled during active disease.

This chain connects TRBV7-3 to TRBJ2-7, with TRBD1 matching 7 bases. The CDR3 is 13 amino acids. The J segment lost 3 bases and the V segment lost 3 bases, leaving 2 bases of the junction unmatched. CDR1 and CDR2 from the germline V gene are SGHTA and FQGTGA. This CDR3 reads CASSLGQLYEQYF. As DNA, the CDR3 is TGTGCCAGCAGCTTGGGACAGCTCTACGAGCAGTACTTC.

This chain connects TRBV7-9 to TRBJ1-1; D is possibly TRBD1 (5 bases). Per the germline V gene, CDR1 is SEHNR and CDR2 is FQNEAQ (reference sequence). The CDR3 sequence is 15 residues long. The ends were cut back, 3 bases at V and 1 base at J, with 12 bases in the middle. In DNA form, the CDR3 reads TGTGCCAGCAGCTTCGTTGCCAGGGAGAACACTGAAGCTTTCTTT. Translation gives CASSFVARENTEAFF.

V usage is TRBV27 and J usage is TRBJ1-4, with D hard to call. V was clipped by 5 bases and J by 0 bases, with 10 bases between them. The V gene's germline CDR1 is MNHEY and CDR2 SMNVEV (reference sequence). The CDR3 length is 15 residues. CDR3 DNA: TGTGCCAGCAGTCTCCGGGTGGCAACTAATGAAAAACTGTTTTTT. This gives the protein CASSLRVATNEKLFF. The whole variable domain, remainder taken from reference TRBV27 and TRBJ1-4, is EAQVTQNPRYLITVTGKKLTVTCSQNMNHEYMSWYRQDPGLGLRQIYYSMNVEVTDKGDVPEGYKVSRKEKRNFPLILESPSPNQTSLYFCASSLRVATNEKLFFGSGTQLSVL.

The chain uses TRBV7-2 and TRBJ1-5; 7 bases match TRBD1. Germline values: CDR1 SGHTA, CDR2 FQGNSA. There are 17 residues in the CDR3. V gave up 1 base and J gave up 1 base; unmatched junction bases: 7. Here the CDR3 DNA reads TGTGCCAGCAGCTTAGTCCTAAGGGGGCCGAGCAATCAGCCCCAGCATTTT. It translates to CASSLVLRGPSNQPQHF. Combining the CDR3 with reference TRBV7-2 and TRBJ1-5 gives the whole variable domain GAGVSQSPSNKVTEKGKDVELRCDPISGHTALYWYRQSLGQGLEFLIYFQGNSAPDKSGLPSDRFSAERTGGSVSTLTIQRTQQEDSAVYLCASSLVLRGPSNQPQHFGDGTRLSIL.

CDR3 nucleotide sequence: TGTGCCAGCACTACCGTAGCGGGTGGCGAGCAGTACTTC. Translated, it gives CASTTVAGGEQYF. The chain recombines TRBV27 with TRBJ2-7, with TRBD2 matching 7 bases. Germline CDR1 and CDR2: MNHEY and SMNVEV (reference sequence). Trimming took 7 bases from V and 6 from J; bases not matched to a gene: 9. The CDR3 consists of 13 residues.

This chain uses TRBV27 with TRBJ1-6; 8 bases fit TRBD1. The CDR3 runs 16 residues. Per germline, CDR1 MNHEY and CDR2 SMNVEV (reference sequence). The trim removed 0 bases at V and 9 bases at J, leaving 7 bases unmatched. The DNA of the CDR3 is TGTGCCAGCAGTTTATCTGCAGGGGGCGGCGGTTCACCCCTCCACTTT. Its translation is CASSLSAGGGGSPLHF.

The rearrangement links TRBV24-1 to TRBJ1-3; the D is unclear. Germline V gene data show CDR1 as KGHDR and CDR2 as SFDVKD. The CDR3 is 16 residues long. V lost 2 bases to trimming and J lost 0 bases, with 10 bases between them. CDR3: CATSDWERNSGNTIYF. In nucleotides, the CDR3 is TGTGCCACCAGTGATTGGGAGAGAAACTCTGGAAACACCATATATTTT.

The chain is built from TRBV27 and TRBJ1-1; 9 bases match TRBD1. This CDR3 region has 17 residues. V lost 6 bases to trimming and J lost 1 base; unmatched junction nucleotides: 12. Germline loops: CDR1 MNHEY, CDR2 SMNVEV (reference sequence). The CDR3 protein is CASRRTDRGGGNTEAFF. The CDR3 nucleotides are TGTGCCAGCAGGAGAACCGACAGGGGGGGAGGGAACACTGAAGCTTTCTTT.

CDR3 region: CASSIGQASTDTQYF. DNA of the CDR3: TGTGCCAGCTCAATTGGACAGGCCAGCACAGATACGCAGTATTTT. This rearrangement joins TRBV18 to TRBJ2-3, with 7 bases matching TRBD1. Trimming took 5 bases from V and 0 from J; bases not matched to a gene: 5. CDR1 and CDR2 (germline): KGHSH, LQKENI. The CDR3 extends over 15 amino acids.

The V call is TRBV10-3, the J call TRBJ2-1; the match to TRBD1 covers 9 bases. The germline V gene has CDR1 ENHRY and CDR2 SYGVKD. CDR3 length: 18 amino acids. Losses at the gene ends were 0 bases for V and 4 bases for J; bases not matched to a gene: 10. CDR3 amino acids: CAISESTRTGAIYNEQFF. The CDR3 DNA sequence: TGTGCCATCAGTGAGTCTACTAGGACAGGGGCGATATACAATGAGCAGTTCTTC.

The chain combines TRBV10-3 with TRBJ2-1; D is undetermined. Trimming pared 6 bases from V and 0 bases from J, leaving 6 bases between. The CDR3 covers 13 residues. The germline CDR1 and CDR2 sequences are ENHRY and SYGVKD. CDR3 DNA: TGTGCCATCAGGGCAGTCTCCTACAATGAGCAGTTCTTC. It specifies CAIRAVSYNEQFF.

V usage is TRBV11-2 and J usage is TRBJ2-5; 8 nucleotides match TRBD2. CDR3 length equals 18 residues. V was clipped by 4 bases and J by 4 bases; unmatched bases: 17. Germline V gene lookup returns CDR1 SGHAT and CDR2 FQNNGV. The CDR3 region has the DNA TGTGCCAGCAGCTCCGGGGAAAGGGGACTAGGCGACGGAGAGACCCAGTACTTC. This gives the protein CASSSGERGLGDGETQYF.

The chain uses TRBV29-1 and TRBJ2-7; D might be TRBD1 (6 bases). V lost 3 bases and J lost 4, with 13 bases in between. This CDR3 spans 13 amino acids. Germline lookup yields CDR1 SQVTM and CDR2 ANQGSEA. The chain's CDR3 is CSVEQGNEYEQYF. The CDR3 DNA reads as TGCAGCGTTGAGCAGGGGAACGAATACGAGCAGTACTTC.

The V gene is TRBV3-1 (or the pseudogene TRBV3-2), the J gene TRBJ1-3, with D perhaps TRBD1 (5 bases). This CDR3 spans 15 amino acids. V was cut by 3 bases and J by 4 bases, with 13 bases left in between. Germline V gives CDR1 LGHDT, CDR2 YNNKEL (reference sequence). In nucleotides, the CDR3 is TGTGCCAGCAGCCACTCAGGGTCTGCCGGAAACACCATATATTTT. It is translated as CASSHSGSAGNTIYF.

DNA of the CDR3: TGTGCCAGCAGTGATAGGGGACTTGTGAACACTGAAGCTTTCTTT. Amino acids: CASSDRGLVNTEAFF. The chain links TRBV6-1 to TRBJ1-1; the D gene is possibly TRBD1 (5 bases). V was cut by 3 bases and J by 0 bases, with 11 bases left in between. The CDR3 extends over 15 amino acids. Germline V gene sequence: CDR1 MNHNS, CDR2 SASEGT.

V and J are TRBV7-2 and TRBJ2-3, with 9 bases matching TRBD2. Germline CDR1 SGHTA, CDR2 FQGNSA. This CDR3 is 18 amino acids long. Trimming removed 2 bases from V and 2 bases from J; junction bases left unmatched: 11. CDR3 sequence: CASSLRSPAGGHTDTQYF. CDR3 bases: TGTGCCAGCAGCTTACGGTCACCAGCGGGAGGCCACACAGATACGCAGTATTTT.

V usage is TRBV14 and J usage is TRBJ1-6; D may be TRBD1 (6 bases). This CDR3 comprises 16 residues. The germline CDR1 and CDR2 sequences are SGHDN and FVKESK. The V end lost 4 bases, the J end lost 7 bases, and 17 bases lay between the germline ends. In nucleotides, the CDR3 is TGTGCCAGCAGCCTGGGGTCCGGGGGGCCAAATTCACCCCTCCACTTT. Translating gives CASSLGSGGPNSPLHF.